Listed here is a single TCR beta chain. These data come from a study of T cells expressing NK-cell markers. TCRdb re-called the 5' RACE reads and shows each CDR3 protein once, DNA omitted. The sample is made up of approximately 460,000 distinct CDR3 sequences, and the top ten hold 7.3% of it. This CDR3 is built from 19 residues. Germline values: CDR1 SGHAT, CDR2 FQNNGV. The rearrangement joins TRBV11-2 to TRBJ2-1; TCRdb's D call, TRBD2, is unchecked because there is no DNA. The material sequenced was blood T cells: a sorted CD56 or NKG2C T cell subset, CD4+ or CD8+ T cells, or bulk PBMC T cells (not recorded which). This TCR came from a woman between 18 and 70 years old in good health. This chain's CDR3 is CASSPRPWTSGNSYNEQFF.